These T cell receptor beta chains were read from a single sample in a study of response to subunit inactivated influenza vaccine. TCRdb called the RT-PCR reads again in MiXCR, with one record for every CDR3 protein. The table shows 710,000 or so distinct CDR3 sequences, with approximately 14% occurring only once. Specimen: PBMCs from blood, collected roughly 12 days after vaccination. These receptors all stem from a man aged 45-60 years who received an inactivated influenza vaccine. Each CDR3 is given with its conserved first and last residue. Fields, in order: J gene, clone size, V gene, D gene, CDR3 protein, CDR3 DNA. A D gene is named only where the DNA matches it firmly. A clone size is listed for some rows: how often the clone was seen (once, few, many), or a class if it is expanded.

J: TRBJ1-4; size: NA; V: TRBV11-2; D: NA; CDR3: CASSLGAGYREKLFF; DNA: TGTGCCAGCAGCTTAGGAGCGGGGTATCGAGAAAAACTGTTTTTT
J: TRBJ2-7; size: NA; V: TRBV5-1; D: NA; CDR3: CASSPGHQISYEQYF; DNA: TGCGCCAGCAGCCCGGGACACCAGATCTCCTACGAGCAGTACTTC
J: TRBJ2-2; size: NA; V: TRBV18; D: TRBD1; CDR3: CASSPRQGGHTGELFF; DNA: TGTGCCAGCTCACCCCGACAGGGGGGCCACACCGGGGAGCTGTTTTTT
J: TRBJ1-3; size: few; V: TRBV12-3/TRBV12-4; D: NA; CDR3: CASSSPNTIYF; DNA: TGTGCCAGCAGTTCTCCTAACACCATATATTTT
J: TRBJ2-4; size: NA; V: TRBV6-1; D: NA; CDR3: CASRSPNLAKNIQYF; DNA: TGTGCCAGCAGGTCCCCGAACTTAGCCAAAAACATTCAGTACTTC
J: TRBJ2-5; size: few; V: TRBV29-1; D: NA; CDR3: CSSFSDQETQYF; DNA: TGCAGCTCTTTCTCGGACCAAGAGACCCAGTACTTC
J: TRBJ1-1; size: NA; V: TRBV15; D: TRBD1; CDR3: CATSRGGTANTEAFF; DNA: TGTGCCACCAGCAGAGGGGGGACAGCTAACACTGAAGCTTTCTTT
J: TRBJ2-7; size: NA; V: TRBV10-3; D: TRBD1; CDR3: CAIRPGTGSYEQYF; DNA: TGTGCCATCAGACCCGGGACAGGCTCCTACGAGCAGTACTTC
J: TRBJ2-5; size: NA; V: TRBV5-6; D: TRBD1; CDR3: CASSAGTGILKTQYF; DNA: TGTGCCAGCAGCGCCGGGACAGGGATTTTAAAGACCCAGTACTTC
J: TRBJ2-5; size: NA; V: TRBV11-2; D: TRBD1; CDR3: CASSWTGPTKETQYF; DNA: TGTGCCAGCAGCTGGACAGGGCCGACCAAAGAGACCCAGTACTTC
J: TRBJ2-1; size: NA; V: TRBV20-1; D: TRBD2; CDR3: CSAADLGLANDNEQFF; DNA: TGCAGTGCCGCGGACTTGGGACTAGCGAATGACAATGAGCAGTTCTTC
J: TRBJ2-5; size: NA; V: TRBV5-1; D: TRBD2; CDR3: CASSTTWSLAGDRQETQYF; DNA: TGCGCCAGCAGCACCACATGGTCACTAGCGGGGGACCGCCAAGAGACCCAGTACTTC
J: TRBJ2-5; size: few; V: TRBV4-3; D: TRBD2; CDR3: CASSQDESASGDQETQYF; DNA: TGCGCCAGCAGCCAAGATGAGAGTGCTAGCGGGGACCAAGAGACCCAGTACTTC
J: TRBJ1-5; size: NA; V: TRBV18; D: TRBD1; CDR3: CASSPRQGAQPQHF; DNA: TGTGCCAGCTCACCCAGACAGGGGGCCCAGCCCCAGCATTTT
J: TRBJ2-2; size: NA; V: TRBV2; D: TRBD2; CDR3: CASSEERGTGELFF; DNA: TGTGCCAGCAGTGAAGAGCGGGGGACCGGGGAGCTGTTTTTT
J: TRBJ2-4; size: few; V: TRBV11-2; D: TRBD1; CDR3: CASSLEGTGAPGNIQYF; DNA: TGTGCCAGCAGCTTAGAAGGGACAGGCGCCCCGGGCAACATTCAGTACTTC
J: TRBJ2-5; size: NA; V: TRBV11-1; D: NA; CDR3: CASSLEPWTSQETQYF; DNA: TGTGCCAGCAGCTTAGAACCTTGGACATCCCAAGAGACCCAGTACTTC
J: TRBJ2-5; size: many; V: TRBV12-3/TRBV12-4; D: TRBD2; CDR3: CASSSSGRFETQYF; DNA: TGTGCCAGCAGTTCTAGCGGGAGGTTCGAGACCCAGTACTTC
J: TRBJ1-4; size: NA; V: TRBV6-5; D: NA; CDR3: CASRVPPHF; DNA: TGTGCCAGCAGAGTCCCCCCCCACTTT
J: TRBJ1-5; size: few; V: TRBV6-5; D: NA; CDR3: CASSYGSGGNQPQHF; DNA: TGTGCCAGCAGTTACGGTTCCGGGGGCAATCAGCCCCAGCATTTT
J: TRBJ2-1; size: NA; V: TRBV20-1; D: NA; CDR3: CSAVIFTDSYNEQFF; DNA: TGCAGTGCCGTAATTTTCACGGACTCCTACAATGAGCAGTTCTTC
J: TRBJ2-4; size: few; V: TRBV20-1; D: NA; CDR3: CSARKGGGRDIQYF; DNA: TGCAGTGCTAGGAAGGGGGGGGGTAGGGACATTCAGTACTTC
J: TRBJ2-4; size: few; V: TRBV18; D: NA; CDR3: CASSPLGRVAKNIQYF; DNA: TGTGCCAGCTCACCACTAGGCCGAGTAGCCAAAAACATTCAGTACTTC
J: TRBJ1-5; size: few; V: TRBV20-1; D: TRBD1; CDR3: CSAGKGTGSQPQHF; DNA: TGCAGTGCTGGAAAAGGGACAGGGAGTCAGCCCCAGCATTTT
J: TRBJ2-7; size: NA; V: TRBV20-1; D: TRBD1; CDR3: CSARGVGTGEHEQYF; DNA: TGCAGTGCTAGAGGGGTTGGGACAGGGGAACACGAGCAGTACTTC
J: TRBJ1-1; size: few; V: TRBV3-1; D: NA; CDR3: CASRKGEGTEAFF; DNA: TGTGCCAGCAGAAAAGGGGAGGGAACTGAAGCTTTCTTT
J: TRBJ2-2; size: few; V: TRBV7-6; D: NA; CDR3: CASSLTFTENTGELFF; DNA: TGTGCCAGCAGCTTGACCTTCACGGAAAACACCGGGGAGCTGTTTTTT
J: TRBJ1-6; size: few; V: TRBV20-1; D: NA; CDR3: CSAREGSSSYNSPLHF; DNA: TGCAGTGCTAGAGAAGGGTCGAGCTCCTATAATTCACCCCTCCACTTT
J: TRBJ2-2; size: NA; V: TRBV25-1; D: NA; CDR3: CASSEFTGPTGELFF; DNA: TGTGCCAGCAGTGAATTCACAGGGCCCACCGGGGAGCTGTTTTTT
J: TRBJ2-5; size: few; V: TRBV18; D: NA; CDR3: CASSPLSRNFQETQYF; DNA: TGTGCCAGCTCACCACTTAGCAGGAACTTTCAAGAGACCCAGTACTTC
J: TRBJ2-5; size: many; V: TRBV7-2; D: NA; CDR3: CASSFTSGETQYF; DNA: TGTGCCAGCAGCTTCACTAGTGGAGAGACCCAGTACTTC
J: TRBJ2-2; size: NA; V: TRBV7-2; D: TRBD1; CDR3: CASSAQGAGGELFF; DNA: TGTGCCAGCAGCGCACAGGGGGCGGGCGGGGAGCTGTTTTTT
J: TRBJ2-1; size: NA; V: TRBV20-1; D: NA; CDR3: CSASYFSEQFF; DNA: TGCAGTGCTAGTTACTTCAGTGAGCAGTTCTTC
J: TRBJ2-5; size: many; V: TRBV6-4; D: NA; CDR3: CASSSSRETQYF; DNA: TGTGCCAGCAGTTCCTCACGAGAGACCCAGTACTTC
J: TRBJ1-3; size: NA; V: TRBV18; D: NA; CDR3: CASSPPNQVTGNTIYF; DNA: TGTGCCAGCTCACCACCCAACCAGGTCACTGGAAACACCATATATTTT
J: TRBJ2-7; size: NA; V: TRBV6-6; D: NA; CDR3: CASSYRETPEQYF; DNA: TGTGCCAGCAGTTACCGGGAGACCCCCGAGCAGTACTTC
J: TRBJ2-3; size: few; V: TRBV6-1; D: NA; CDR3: CASSEMLSGAGTDTQYF; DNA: TGTGCCAGCAGTGAAATGCTCTCAGGGGCCGGCACAGATACGCAGTATTTT
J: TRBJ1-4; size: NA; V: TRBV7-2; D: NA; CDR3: CASAGDTTNEKLFF; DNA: TGTGCCAGCGCTGGGGATACAACTAATGAAAAACTGTTTTTT
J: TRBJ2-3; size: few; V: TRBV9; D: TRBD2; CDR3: CASSVRTSGRGMDTQYF; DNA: TGTGCCAGCAGCGTTCGGACTAGCGGGAGAGGTATGGATACGCAGTATTTT
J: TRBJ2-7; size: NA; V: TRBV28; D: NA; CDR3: CASSFVRGREQYF; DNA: TGTGCCAGCAGTTTCGTGAGGGGCCGCGAGCAGTACTTC
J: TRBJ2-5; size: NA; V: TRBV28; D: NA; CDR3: CASSKVTGRETQYF; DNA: TGTGCCAGCAGTAAAGTGACTGGAAGAGAGACCCAGTACTTC
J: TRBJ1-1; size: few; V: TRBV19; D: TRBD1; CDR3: CASWKLQGAYTEAFF; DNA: TGTGCCAGTTGGAAATTACAGGGGGCGTACACTGAAGCTTTCTTT
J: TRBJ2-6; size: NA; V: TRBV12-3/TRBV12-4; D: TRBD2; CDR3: CASRPLRGAPSGANVLTF; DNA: TGTGCCAGCCGGCCTCTGCGGGGGGCCCCCTCTGGGGCCAACGTCCTGACTTTC
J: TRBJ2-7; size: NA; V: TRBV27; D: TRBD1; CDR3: CASSIRQGMAEQYF; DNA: TGTGCCAGCAGTATAAGACAGGGGATGGCCGAGCAGTACTTC
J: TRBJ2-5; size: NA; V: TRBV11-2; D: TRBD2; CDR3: CASSLEPNGAGVLGFQETQYF; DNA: TGTGCCAGCAGCTTAGAACCGAATGGGGCGGGAGTATTAGGGTTCCAAGAGACCCAGTACTTC
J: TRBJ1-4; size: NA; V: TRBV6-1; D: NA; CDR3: CASGRTANEKLFF; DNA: TGTGCCAGCGGCCGGACAGCTAATGAAAAACTGTTTTTT
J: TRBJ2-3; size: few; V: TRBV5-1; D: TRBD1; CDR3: CASSLDGTGIPTQYF; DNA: TGCGCCAGCAGCTTGGACGGGACAGGGATACCTACGCAGTATTTT
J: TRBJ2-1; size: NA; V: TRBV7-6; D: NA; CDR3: CASSASVREREQFF; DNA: TGTGCCAGCAGCGCAAGCGTCAGGGAAAGGGAGCAGTTCTTC
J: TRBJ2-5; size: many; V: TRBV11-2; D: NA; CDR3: CASSLVLETQYF; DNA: TGTGCCAGCAGCTTAGTCTTAGAGACCCAGTACTTC
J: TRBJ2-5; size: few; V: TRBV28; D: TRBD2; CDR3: CASSPGLVVGETQYF; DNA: TGTGCCAGCAGCCCGGGACTAGTCGTCGGAGAGACCCAGTACTTC
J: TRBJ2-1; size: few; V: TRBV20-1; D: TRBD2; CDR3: CSAYTSGGGVRGDEQFF; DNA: TGCAGTGCTTATACAAGCGGGGGGGGCGTTAGGGGCGATGAGCAGTTCTTC